Sequencing of this T cell receptor (beta chain) was carried out in a study of shared clonotypes between healthy human individuals. Within Nashville, Tennessee resided all donors, each a Caucasian adult. The CDR3 loop spans 17 amino acids. V lost 7 bases, J lost 2 bases, and 22 bases lay in between. Germline V gene sequence: CDR1 MNHEY, CDR2 SMNVEV (reference sequence). Clones were sequenced by immunoSEQ multiplex PCR, and TCRdb holds only the in-frame ones, with some missing. The sample records roughly 520,000 clones, about 96% being singletons. Study-wide findings and caveats: Genetic and exposure-history diversity was limited by the few donors. Estimated richness values were generally larger in naive subsets than in memory subsets. Of the naive CD4 clonotypes, approximately 5% were shared across four donors.

Turning to this clone: The antigen remains undetermined.

The chain couples TRBV27 to TRBJ2-3, with a possible D match to TRBD2 (6 bases). The sequence was collected from a woman in her 30s in good health. Sequencing was carried out using naive CD4+ T cells sorted from blood. Subset specified: CD45RA+ positively selected. CDR3: CASNPTRLDRNTDTQYF. In nucleotides, the CDR3 is TGTGCCAGCAATCCAACGAGACTAGACCGAAACACAGATACGCAGTATTTT.